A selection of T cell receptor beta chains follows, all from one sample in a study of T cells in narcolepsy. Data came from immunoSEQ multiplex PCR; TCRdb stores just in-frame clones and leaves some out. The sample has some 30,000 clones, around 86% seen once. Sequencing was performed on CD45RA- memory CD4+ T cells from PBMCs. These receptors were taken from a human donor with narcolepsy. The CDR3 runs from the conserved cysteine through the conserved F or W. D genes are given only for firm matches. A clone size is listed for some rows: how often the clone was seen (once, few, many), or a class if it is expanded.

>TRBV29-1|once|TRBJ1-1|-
TGCAGCGTAAGGGGGACGGAGAACACTGAAGCTTTCTTT
CSVRGTENTEAFF
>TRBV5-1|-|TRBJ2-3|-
TGCGCCAGCAGCTTGGTCTCAGATACGCAGTATTTT
CASSLVSDTQYF
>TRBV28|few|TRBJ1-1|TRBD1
TGTGCCAGCAGCCGACAGGGCGGGTACACTGAAGCTTTCTTT
CASSRQGGYTEAFF
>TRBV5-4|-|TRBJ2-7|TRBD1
TGTGCCAGCAGCTTGTGGCAGGGGGCAGGTGAGCAGTACTTC
CASSLWQGAGEQYF
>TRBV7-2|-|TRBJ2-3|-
TGTGCCAGCAGGGAAGGCGGGGATACGCAGTATTTT
CASREGGDTQYF
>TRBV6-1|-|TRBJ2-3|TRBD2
TGTGCCAGCAGTGAGACTAGCGGGGGACGAGGAGATACGCAGTATTTT
CASSETSGGRGDTQYF
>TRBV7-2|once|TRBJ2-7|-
TGTGCCAGCAGTTCCCGGGTGGCCTACGAGCAGTACTTC
CASSSRVAYEQYF
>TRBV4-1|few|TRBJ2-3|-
TGCGCCAGCAGCCCGACACATCTGACAGATACGCAGTATTTT
CASSPTHLTDTQYF
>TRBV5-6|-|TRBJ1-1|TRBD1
TGTGCCAGCAGGATGGACAGGGGAACGAGGGGCACTGAAGCTTTCTTT
CASRMDRGTRGTEAFF
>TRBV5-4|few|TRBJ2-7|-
TGTGCCAGCAGTACGGACGGTTCCTACGAGCAGTACTTC
CASSTDGSYEQYF
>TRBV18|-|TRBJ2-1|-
TGTGCCAGCTCACCACTCCCGGCGCAGAGCTCCTACAATGAGCAGTTCTTC
CASSPLPAQSSYNEQFF
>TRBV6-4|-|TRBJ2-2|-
TGTGCCAGCAGTGACCGACGGGGCGGGGAGCTGTTTTTT
CASSDRRGGELFF
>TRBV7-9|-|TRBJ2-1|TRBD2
TGTGCCAGCAGCCCTGGGCGGGCGGGGGACTCCTACAATGAGCAGTTCTTC
CASSPGRAGDSYNEQFF
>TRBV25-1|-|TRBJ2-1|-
TGTGCCAGCAGCCCAGGGCTCGGCTCCGGCAATGAGCAGTTCTTC
CASSPGLGSGNEQFF
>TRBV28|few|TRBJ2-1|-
TGTGCCAGCCTCTTCCGCGGCGGGATTGTTGAGCAGTTCTTC
CASLFRGGIVEQFF
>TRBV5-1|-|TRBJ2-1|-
TGCGCCAGCAGCTTGAAGGGGCTGGGGAATGAGCAGTTCTTC
CASSLKGLGNEQFF
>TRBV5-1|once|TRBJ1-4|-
TGCGCCAGCAGCTTGGCTGGACAGCCTAATGAAAAACTGTTTTTT
CASSLAGQPNEKLFF
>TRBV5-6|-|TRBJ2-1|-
TGTGCCAGCAGCTTGTTCAATTCGGCAGTCTACAATGAGCAGTTCTTC
CASSLFNSAVYNEQFF
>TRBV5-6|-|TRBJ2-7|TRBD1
TGTGCCAGCAGCTGGGACAGATCCTACGAGCAGTACTTC
CASSWDRSYEQYF
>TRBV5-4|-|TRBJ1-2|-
TGTGCCAGCAGCACGGACGGGTTGGGGGGCTACACCTTC
CASSTDGLGGYTF
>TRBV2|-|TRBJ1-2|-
TGTGCCAGCAGTGAAGCGGGGACATTCTATGGCTACACCTTC
CASSEAGTFYGYTF
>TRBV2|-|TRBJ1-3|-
TGTGCCAGCAGTGGGAGTTTCTCTGGAAACACCATATATTTT
CASSGSFSGNTIYF
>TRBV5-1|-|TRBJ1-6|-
TGCGCCAGCAGTCGTACAGGTTCCCGTCTTTGGGATAATTCACCCCTCCACTTT
CASSRTGSRLWDNSPLHF
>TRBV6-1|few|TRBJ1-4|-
TGTGCCAGCAGTGGGCAGTTAAATGAAAAACTGTTTTTT
CASSGQLNEKLFF
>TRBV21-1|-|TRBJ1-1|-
TGTGCCAGCAGCAAAGCGCACCCGGGGATGAACACTGAAGCTTTCTTT
CASSKAHPGMNTEAFF
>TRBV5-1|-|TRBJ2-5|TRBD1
TGCGCCAGCAGCTTGATCGGGACAGAAGAGACCCAGTACTTC
CASSLIGTEETQYF
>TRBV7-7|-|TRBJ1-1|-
TGTGCCAGCAGCCCCGTCCAGGGCACTGAAGCTTTCTTT
CASSPVQGTEAFF
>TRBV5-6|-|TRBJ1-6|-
TGTGCCAGCAGCTTGGGGACCAGGGTGGATTCATCCCTCCACTTT
CASSLGTRVDSSLHF
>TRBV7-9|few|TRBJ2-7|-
TGTGCCAGCAGCCAAAGCTGGGAGCAGTACTTC
CASSQSWEQYF
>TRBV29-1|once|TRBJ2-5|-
TGCAGCGCTTGGACTGGGGAGACCCAGTACTTC
CSAWTGETQYF
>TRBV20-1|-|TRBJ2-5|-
TGCAGTGCTAGAGTTGGAGAGACCCAGTACTTC
CSARVGETQYF
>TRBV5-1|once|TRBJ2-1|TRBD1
TGCGCCAGCATGATACAGGGGGCCAATGAGCAGTTCTTC
CASMIQGANEQFF
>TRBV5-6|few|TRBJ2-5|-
TGTGCCAGCAGCTCCCTCGGGGTAGCGGAGAAGCCCCAGTACTTC
CASSSLGVAEKPQYF
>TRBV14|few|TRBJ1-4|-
TGTGCCAGCAGCCACATTTTCGGGGCCTCCCATGAAAAACTGTTTTTT
CASSHIFGASHEKLFF
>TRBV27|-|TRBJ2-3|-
TGTGCCAGCAGTTTCCGAGCGGGTGGGACAGATACGCAGTATTTT
CASSFRAGGTDTQYF
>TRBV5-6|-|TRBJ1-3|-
TGTGCCAGCAGCTTGTGGAGGGTCGCTGGAAACACCATATATTTT
CASSLWRVAGNTIYF
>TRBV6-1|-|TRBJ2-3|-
TGTGCCAGCAGTGGACCCGAGCCGTGGACAGATACGCAGTATTTT
CASSGPEPWTDTQYF
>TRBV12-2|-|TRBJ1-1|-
TGTGCAAGTCGCTCTCCGGTCCGGGGAAAACTGAACACTGAAGCTTTCTTT
CASRSPVRGKLNTEAFF
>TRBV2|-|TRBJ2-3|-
TGTGCCAGCAGTGAACGAGATACGCAGTATTTT
CASSERDTQYF
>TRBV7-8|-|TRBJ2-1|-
TGTGCCAGCAGCCCTACCGCGGGGCCGGGGGTGCAGTTCTTC
CASSPTAGPGVQFF
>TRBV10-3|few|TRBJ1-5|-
TGTGCCATCAGTGAGGGTCAGGGCCTAAATCAGCCCCAGCATTTT
CAISEGQGLNQPQHF
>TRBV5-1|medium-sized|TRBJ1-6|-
TGCGCCAGCAGCTTGGATGGGACCCCTCCCCTCCACTTT
CASSLDGTPPLHF
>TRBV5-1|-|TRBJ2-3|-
TGCGCCAGCAGCTTGGCTGGCGAAACAGATACGCAGTATTTT
CASSLAGETDTQYF
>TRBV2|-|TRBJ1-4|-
TGTGCCAGCACGCGCGGAACTAATGAAAAACTGTTTTTT
CASTRGTNEKLFF
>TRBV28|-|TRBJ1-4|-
TGTGCCAGCAGCAATGGGGGGGGCGGGGAAAAACTGTTTTTT
CASSNGGGGEKLFF
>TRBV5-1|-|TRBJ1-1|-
TGCGCCAGCGGCCCCGGGACCACACAACGGCTAGCTTTCTTT
CASGPGTTQRLAFF
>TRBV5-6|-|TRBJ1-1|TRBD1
TGTGCCAGCAGGCGGGGACAGGGCCAGGCTGAAGCTTTCTTT
CASRRGQGQAEAFF
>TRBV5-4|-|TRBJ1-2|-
TGTGCCAGCAGCTGGGGCGGGGGGGCTAACTATGGCTACACCTTC
CASSWGGGANYGYTF
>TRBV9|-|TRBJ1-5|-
TGTGCCAGCAGCGTAGGGACCACTCAGCCCCAGCATTTT
CASSVGTTQPQHF
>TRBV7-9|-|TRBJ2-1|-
TGTGCCAGCAGCCCCGGGCGGAGCTCCTACAATGAGCAGTTCTTC
CASSPGRSSYNEQFF
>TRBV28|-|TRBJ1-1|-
TGTGCCAGCAGGTCCCGCTTTCCTAACACTGAAGCTTTCTTT
CASRSRFPNTEAFF
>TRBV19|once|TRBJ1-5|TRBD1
TGTGCCAGTTCCTATCTCGGGACAGGGACCAATCAGCCCCAGCATTTT
CASSYLGTGTNQPQHF
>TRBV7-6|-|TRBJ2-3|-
TGTGCCAGCAGCCCAGGGGGCGGGGGGACAGATACGCAGTATTTT
CASSPGGGGTDTQYF
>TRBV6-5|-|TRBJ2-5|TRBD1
TGTGCCAGCAGTGCAGGGGGCGCGGAGACCCAGTACTTC
CASSAGGAETQYF